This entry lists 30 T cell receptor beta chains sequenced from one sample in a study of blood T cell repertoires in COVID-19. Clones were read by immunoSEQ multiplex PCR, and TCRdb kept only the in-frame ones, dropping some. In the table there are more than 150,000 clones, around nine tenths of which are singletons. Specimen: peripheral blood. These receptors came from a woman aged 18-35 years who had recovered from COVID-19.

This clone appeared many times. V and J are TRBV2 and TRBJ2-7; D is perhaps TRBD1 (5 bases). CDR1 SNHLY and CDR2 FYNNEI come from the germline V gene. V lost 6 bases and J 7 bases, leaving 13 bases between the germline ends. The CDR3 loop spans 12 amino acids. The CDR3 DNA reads TGTGCCAGCAGCGAGACAGACCCGGAGCAGTACTTC. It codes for CASSETDPEQYF.

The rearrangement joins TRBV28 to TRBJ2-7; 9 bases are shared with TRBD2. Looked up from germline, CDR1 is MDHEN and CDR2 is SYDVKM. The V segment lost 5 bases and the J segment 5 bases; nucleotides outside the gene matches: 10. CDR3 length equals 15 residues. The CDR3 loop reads CASSTPSGATHEQYF. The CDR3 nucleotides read TGTGCCAGCAGTACGCCTAGCGGGGCTACGCACGAGCAGTACTTC.

CDR3 loop: CASSMGQANQPQHF. The CDR3 nucleotides are TGTGCCAGTAGTATGGGTCAGGCTAATCAGCCCCAGCATTTT. The genes are TRBV19 and TRBJ1-5; D is uncertain. The CDR3 loop spans 14 amino acids. V was pared by 3 bases and J by 4 bases, with 10 bases between. Germline CDR1 reads LNHDA; CDR2 reads SQIVND (reference sequence).

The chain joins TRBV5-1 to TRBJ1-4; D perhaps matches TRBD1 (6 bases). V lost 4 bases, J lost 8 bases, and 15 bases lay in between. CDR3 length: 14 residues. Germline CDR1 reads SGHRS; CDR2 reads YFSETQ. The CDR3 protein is CASSPQGRLEKLFF. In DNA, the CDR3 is TGCGCCAGCAGCCCACAGGGAAGGTTAGAAAAACTGTTTTTT.

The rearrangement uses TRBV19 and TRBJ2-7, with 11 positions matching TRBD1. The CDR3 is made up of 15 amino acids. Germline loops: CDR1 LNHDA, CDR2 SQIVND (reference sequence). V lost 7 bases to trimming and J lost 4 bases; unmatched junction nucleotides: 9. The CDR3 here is CASTSPGQGEYEQYF. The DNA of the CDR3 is TGTGCCAGTACTTCTCCGGGACAGGGGGAATACGAGCAGTACTTC.

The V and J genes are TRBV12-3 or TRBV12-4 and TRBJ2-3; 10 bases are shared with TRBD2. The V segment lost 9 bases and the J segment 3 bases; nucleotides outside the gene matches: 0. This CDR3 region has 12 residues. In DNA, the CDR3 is TGTGCCAGTAGCGGGGGGACAGATACGCAGTATTTT. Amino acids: CASSGGTDTQYF.

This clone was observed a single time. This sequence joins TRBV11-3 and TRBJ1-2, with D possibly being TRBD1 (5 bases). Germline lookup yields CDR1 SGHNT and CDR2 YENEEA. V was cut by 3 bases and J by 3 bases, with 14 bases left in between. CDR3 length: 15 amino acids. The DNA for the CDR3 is TGTGCCAGCAGCTTGGGGCGTGTGGTAGACTATGGCTACACCTTC. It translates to CASSLGRVVDYGYTF.

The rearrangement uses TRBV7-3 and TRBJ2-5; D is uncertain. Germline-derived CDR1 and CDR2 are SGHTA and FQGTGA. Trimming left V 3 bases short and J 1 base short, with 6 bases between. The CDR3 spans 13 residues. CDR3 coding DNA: TGTGCCAGCAGCTTCCAGGTCCAAGAGACCCAGTACTTC. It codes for CASSFQVQETQYF.

The DNA of the CDR3 is TGTGCCAGTAGTTCCCTCGGGACACCATCCTCTGGAAACACCATATATTTT. It codes for CASSSLGTPSSGNTIYF. The rearrangement links TRBV19 to TRBJ1-3; tentative D call: TRBD1 (6 bases). This CDR3 region has 17 residues. Trimming cost V 5 bases and J 0 bases, with 17 bases left between them. Germline CDR1 reads LNHDA; CDR2 reads SQIVND (reference sequence).

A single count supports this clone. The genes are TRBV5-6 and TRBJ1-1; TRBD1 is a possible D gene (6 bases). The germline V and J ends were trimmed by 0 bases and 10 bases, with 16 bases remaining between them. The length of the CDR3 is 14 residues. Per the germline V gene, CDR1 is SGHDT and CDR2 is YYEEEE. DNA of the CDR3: TGTGCCAGCAGCTTGGGACAGGCTAGAGCCGGAGCTTTCTTT. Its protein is CASSLGQARAGAFF.

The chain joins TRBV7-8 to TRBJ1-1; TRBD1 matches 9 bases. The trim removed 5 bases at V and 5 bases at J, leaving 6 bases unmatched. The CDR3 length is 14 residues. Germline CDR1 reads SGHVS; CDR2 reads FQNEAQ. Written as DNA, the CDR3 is TGTGCCAGCAGCCCCGACAGGGGGAGGACTGAAGCTTTCTTT. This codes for CASSPDRGRTEAFF.

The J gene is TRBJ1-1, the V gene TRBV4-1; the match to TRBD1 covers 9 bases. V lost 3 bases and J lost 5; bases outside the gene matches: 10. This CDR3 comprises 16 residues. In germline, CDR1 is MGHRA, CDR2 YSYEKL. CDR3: CASSQILQGAKTEAFF. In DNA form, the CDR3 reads TGCGCCAGCAGCCAGATACTACAGGGGGCGAAGACTGAAGCTTTCTTT.

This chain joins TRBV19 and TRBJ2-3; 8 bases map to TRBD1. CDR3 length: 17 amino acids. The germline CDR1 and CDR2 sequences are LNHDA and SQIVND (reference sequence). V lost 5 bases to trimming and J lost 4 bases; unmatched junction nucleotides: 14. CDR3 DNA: TGTGCCAGTAGTCCGATACGTGGACAGGGCCCTCCAGATACGCAGTATTTT. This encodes CASSPIRGQGPPDTQYF.

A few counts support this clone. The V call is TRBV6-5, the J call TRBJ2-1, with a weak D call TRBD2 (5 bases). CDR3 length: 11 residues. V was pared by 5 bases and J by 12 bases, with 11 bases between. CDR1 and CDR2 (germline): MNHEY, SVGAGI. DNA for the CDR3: TGTGCCAGCAGTAGTCCCCGGGGGCAGTTCTTC. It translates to CASSSPRGQFF.

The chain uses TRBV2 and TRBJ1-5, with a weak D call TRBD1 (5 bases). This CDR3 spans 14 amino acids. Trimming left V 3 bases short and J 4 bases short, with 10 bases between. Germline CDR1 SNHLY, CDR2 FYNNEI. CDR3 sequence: CASSEGRGNQPQHF. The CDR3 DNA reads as TGTGCCAGCAGTGAGGGTCGGGGGAATCAGCCCCAGCATTTT.

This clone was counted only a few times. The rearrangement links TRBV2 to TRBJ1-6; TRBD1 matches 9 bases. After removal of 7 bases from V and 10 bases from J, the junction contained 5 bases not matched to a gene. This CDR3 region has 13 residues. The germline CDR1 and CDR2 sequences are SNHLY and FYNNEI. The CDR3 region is CASKDRGESPLHF. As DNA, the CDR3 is TGTGCCAGCAAAGACAGGGGGGAGTCACCCCTCCACTTT. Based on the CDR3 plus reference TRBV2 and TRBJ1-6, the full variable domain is EPEVTQTPSHQVTQMGQEVILRCVPISNHLYFYWYRQILGQKVEFLVSFYNNEISEKSEIFDDQFSVERPDGSNFTLKIRSTKLEDSAMYFCASKDRGESPLHFGNGTRLTVT.

The DNA of the CDR3 is TGTGCCAGCAGTACCCAGGTGGGAGGGAGAATGTTCTTC. This gives the protein CASSTQVGGRMFF. The rearrangement joins TRBV28 to TRBJ2-1; 7 bases line up with TRBD2. V lost 5 bases and J lost 15; bases outside the gene matches: 13. CDR3 length equals 13 residues. Germline CDR1 reads MDHEN; CDR2 reads SYDVKM.

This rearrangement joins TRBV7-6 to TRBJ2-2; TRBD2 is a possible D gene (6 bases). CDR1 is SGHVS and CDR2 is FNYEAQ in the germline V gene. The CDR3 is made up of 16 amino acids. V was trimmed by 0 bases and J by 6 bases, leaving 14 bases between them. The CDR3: CASSLAMEGIAGELFF. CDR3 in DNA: TGTGCCAGCAGCTTAGCTATGGAGGGGATCGCCGGGGAGCTGTTTTTT.

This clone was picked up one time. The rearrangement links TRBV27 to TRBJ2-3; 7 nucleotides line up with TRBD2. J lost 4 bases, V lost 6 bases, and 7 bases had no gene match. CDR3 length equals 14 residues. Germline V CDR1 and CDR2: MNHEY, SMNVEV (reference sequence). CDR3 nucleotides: TGTGCCAGCAGGCCGACTAGCAGCGCAGATACGCAGTATTTT. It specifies CASRPTSSADTQYF.

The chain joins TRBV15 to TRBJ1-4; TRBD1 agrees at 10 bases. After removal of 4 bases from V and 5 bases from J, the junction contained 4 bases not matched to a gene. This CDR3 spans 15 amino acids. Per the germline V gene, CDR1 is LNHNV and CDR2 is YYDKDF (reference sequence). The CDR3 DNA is TGTGCCACCAGCAAACAGACAGGGGGCAATGAAAAACTGTTTTTT. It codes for CATSKQTGGNEKLFF. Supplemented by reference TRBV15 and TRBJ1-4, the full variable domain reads DAMVIQNPRYQVTQFGKPVTLSCSQTLNHNVMYWYQQKSSQAPKLLFHYYDKDFNNEADTPDNFQSRRPNTSFCFLDIRSPGLGDTAMYLCATSKQTGGNEKLFFGSGTQLSVL.

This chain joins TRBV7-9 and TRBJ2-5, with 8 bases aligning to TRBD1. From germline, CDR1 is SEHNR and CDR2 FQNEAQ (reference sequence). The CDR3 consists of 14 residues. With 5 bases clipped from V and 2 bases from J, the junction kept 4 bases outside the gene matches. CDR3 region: CASSRDRFQETQYF. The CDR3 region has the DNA TGTGCCAGCAGCCGGGACAGGTTTCAAGAGACCCAGTACTTC.

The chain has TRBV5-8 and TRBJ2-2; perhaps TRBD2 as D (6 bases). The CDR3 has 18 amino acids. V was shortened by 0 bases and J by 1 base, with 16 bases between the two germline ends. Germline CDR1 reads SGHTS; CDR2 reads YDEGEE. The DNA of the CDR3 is TGTGCCAGCAGCTTGGCCTCTGTCGGGCGGGGGAACACCGGGGAGCTGTTTTTT. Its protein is CASSLASVGRGNTGELFF.

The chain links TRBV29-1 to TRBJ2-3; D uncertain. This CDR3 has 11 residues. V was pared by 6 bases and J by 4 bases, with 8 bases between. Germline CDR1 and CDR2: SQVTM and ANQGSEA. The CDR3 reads CSVVVSDTQYF. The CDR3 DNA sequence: TGCAGCGTCGTCGTCTCAGATACGCAGTATTTT.

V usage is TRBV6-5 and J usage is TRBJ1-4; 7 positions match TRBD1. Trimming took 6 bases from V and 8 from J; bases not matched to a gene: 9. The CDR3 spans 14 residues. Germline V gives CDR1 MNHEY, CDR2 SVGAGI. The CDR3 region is CASRSNRGAEKLFF. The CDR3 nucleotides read TGTGCCAGCAGGAGTAACAGGGGTGCGGAAAAACTGTTTTTT.

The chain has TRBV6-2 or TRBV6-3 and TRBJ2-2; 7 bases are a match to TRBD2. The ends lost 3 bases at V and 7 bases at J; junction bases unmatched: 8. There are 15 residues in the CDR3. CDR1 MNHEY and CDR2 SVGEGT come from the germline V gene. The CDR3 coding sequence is TGTGCCAGCAGTTATTGGGGCAGCGGGGTCGGGGAGCTGTTTTTT. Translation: CASSYWGSGVGELFF.

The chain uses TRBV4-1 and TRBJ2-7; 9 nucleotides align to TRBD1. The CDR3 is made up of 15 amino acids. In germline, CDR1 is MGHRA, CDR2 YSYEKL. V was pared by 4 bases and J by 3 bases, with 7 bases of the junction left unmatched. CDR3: CASSLAMTGGYEQYV. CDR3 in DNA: TGCGCCAGCAGCCTCGCGATGACAGGGGGCTACGAGCAGTACGTC.

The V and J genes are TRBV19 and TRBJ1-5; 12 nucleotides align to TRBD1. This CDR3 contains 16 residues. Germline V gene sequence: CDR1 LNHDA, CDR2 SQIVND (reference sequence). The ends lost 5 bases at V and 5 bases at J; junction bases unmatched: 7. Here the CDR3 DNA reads TGTGCCAGTAGTGCCCCGGGACAGGGGGCCCATCAGCCCCAGCATTTT. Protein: CASSAPGQGAHQPQHF.

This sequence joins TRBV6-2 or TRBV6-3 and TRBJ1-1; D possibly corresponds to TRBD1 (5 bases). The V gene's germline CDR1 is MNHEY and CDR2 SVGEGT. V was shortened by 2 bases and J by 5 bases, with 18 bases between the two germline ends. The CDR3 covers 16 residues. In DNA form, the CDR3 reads TGTGCCAGCAGTTACGTGGCAGGGTTTTTAGAAACTGAAGCTTTCTTT. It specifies CASSYVAGFLETEAFF.

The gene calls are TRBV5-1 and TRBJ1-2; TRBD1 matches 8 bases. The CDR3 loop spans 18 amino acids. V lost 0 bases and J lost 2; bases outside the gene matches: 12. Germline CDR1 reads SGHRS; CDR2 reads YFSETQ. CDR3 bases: TGCGCCAGCAGCTTGGAGGCGACAGGGGTTAAAGTGAACTATGGCTACACCTTC. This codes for CASSLEATGVKVNYGYTF.

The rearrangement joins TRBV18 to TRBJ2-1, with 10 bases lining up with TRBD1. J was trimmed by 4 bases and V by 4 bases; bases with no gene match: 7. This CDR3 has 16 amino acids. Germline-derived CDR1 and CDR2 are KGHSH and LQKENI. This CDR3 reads CASSLVTGGFYNEQFF. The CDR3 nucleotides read TGTGCCAGCTCACTAGTGACAGGGGGCTTTTACAATGAGCAGTTCTTC.